The 16 T cell receptor beta chains listed next were all sequenced from one sample in a study of sequential checkpoint blockade in melanoma. The treatment was: randomized to nivolumab then ipilimumab (arm A) or the reverse (arm B). Only in-frame clones appear in the TCRdb table, and some are missing; sequencing was by immunoSEQ multiplex PCR. There are around 4,000 clones in the sample; approximately 19% occur only once, and more than 25% lies in the top ten. The material sequenced was tumor tissue (inferred from file names), taken from a patient given nivolumab and ipilimumab in sequence. The receptors come from a human donor with melanoma.

This clone has ten or more counts. V is TRBV11-3 and J is TRBJ2-5; 8 bases fit TRBD1. The CDR3 runs to 16 residues. J was trimmed by 4 bases and V by 3 bases; bases with no gene match: 10. CDR1 SGHNT and CDR2 YENEEA come from the germline V gene. Here the CDR3 DNA reads TGTGCCAGCAGCTTGGGGACAGGAAACGAGATAGAGACCCAGTACTTC. Translated: CASSLGTGNEIETQYF.

The sample holds a few counts of this clone. This chain uses TRBV19 with TRBJ1-1; D might be TRBD1 (5 bases). Germline V gene sequence: CDR1 LNHDA, CDR2 SQIVND (reference sequence). The CDR3 is 13 amino acids. Trimming removed 7 bases from V and 1 base from J, with 10 bases in between. CDR3 loop: CASTGQGNTEAFF. CDR3 DNA: TGTGCCAGTACCGGGCAGGGGAACACTGAAGCTTTCTTT.

This clone was detected ten times or more. This chain joins TRBV7-2 and TRBJ2-7, with TRBD1 as a possible D gene (6 bases). Trimming shortened V by 5 bases and J by 7 bases, and 15 bases separated the two germline ends. CDR1 and CDR2 from the germline V gene are SGHTA and FQGNSA. This CDR3 has 13 amino acids. CDR3 residues: CASSRTVQSEQYF. In nucleotides, the CDR3 is TGTGCCAGCAGCCGGACAGTCCAATCGGAGCAGTACTTC.

This clone was detected many times. This rearrangement joins TRBV9 to TRBJ2-3; D is unresolved. This CDR3 comprises 16 residues. Trimming took 3 bases from V and 2 from J, leaving 16 bases between them. In germline, CDR1 is SGDLS, CDR2 YYNGEE. The CDR3 here is CASSAGSSLDTDTQYF. Here the CDR3 DNA reads TGTGCCAGCAGCGCCGGGTCCTCTCTAGACACAGATACGCAGTATTTT.

This clone was counted only a few times. The chain links TRBV29-1 to TRBJ1-2; D gene ambiguous. V was trimmed by 7 bases and J by 0 bases, leaving 9 bases between them. The CDR3 totals 12 residues. Germline V gene lookup returns CDR1 SQVTM and CDR2 ANQGSEA. CDR3 sequence reads: CSAFIPNYGYTF. The CDR3 DNA follows: TGCAGCGCCTTTATACCTAACTATGGCTACACCTTC. Using reference TRBV29-1 and TRBJ1-2 for the parts outside the CDR3, the full variable domain is SAVISQKPSRDICQRGTSLTIQCQVDSQVTMMFWYRQQPGQSLTLIATANQGSEATYESGFVIDKFPISRPNLTFSTLTVSNMSPEDSSIYLCSAFIPNYGYTFGSGTRLTVV.

The rearrangement joins TRBV6-8 to TRBJ1-5; 7 nucleotides align to TRBD1. Germline CDR1 is MNHGY and CDR2 is SAAAGT. This CDR3 region has 12 residues. J lost 4 bases, V lost 10 bases, and 4 bases had no gene match. CDR3 coding DNA: TGTGCCACCGGGACAGCTAATCAGCCCCAGCATTTT. It yields the protein CATGTANQPQHF.

The chain links TRBV6-8 to TRBJ2-1; 7 bases are shared with TRBD2. Germline V gives CDR1 MNHGY, CDR2 SAAAGT. The CDR3 loop spans 16 amino acids. V dropped 2 bases and J dropped 4; count of bases not matched to a gene: 8. The DNA of the CDR3 is TGTGCCAGCAGTTACGGCCTTAGCGGGTCGTACAATGAGCAGTTCTTC. Its protein is CASSYGLSGSYNEQFF.

CDR3 amino acids: CASSMDKGGEQFF. The DNA for the CDR3 is TGTGCCAGTAGTATGGATAAGGGGGGGGAGCAGTTCTTC. V usage is TRBV19 and J usage is TRBJ2-1; D might be TRBD2 (7 bases). Between the trimmed V and J ends, which lost 3 bases and 10 bases, there was a span of 13 bases. The CDR3 spans 13 residues. CDR1 and CDR2 from the germline V gene are LNHDA and SQIVND (reference sequence).

The chain employs TRBV28 and TRBJ1-5; D gene uncertain. Germline CDR1 is MDHEN and CDR2 is SYDVKM. This CDR3 has 14 residues. With 7 bases removed from V and 0 bases from J, the gap between germline ends came to 10 bases. The CDR3 is CASIHASSNQPQHF. The CDR3 bases are TGTGCCAGCATACACGCGAGTAGCAATCAGCCCCAGCATTTT. Based on the CDR3 plus reference TRBV28 and TRBJ1-5, the full variable domain is DVKVTQSSRYLVKRTGEKVFLECVQDMDHENMFWYRQDPGLGLRLIYFSYDVKMKEKGDIPEGYSVSREKKERFSLILESASTNQTSMYLCASIHASSNQPQHFGDGTRLSIL.

This sequence joins TRBV9 and TRBJ1-4; possible D gene TRBD1, 6 bases. With 3 bases removed from V and 4 bases from J, the gap between germline ends came to 10 bases. The germline CDR1 and CDR2 sequences are SGDLS and YYNGEE. The CDR3 length is 14 residues. The CDR3 nucleotides are TGTGCCAGCAGCGCTCCAGGGGATAATGAAAAACTGTTTTTT. It encodes CASSAPGDNEKLFF.

J is TRBJ1-1 and V is TRBV19; D unresolved. The CDR3 is 16 residues long. Trimming took 4 bases from V and 0 from J, leaving 15 bases between them. The germline CDR1 and CDR2 sequences are LNHDA and SQIVND (reference sequence). The CDR3 coding sequence is TGTGCCAGTAGTACCCGGGCGGGAGATGTGAACACTGAAGCTTTCTTT. As protein: CASSTRAGDVNTEAFF.

This clone is classed as medium-sized. The chain has TRBV19 and TRBJ1-1; D might be TRBD1 (5 bases). Trimming took off 3 bases at V and 3 bases at J, with 11 bases between the two ends. The CDR3 sequence is 14 residues long. Germline V CDR1 and CDR2: LNHDA, SQIVND (reference sequence). CDR3 region: CASSIWGLDTEAFF. CDR3 nucleotides: TGTGCCAGTAGTATCTGGGGGTTGGACACTGAAGCTTTCTTT.

This clone was detected a few times. This chain joins TRBV6-8 and TRBJ1-2; the D is unclear. Germline V gene sequence: CDR1 MNHGY, CDR2 SAAAGT. This CDR3 has 13 amino acids. The V gene lost 4 bases and the J gene lost 4 bases, with 10 bases spanning the gap. The CDR3 sequence: CASSSPAAYGYTF. For the CDR3, the DNA is TGTGCCAGCAGTTCCCCGGCGGCCTATGGCTACACCTTC.

This chain connects TRBV18 to TRBJ2-3, with 11 bases that match TRBD2. V trimming: 5 bases; J trimming: 0 bases; junction bases outside the gene matches: 7. The germline V gene encodes CDR1 KGHSH and CDR2 LQKENI. This CDR3 is 17 amino acids long. CDR3 coding DNA: TGTGCCAGCTCATCAGGGACTAGCGGTGAAAGCACAGATACGCAGTATTTT. It encodes CASSSGTSGESTDTQYF. The whole variable domain, remainder taken from reference TRBV18 and TRBJ2-3, is NAGVMQNPRHLVRRRGQEARLRCSPMKGHSHVYWYRQLPEEGLKFMVYLQKENIIDESGMPKERFSAEFPKEGPSILRIQQVVRGDSAAYFCASSSGTSGESTDTQYFGPGTRLTVL.

By proportion, this clone is large. The V gene is TRBV18, the J gene TRBJ2-7, with a possible D match to TRBD1 (6 bases). CDR1 KGHSH and CDR2 LQKENI come from the germline V gene. Trimming took 4 bases from V and 3 from J, leaving 13 bases between them. The CDR3 is made up of 14 amino acids. The CDR3 nucleotides read TGTGCCAGCTCACAACTACCAGGGGACTACGAGCAGTACTTC. Translated, it gives CASSQLPGDYEQYF.

Many counts were recorded for this clone. The rearrangement joins TRBV23-1 to TRBJ2-1; D unclear. TRBV23-1 is labeled an ORF, and its function is uncertain. The V gene lost 6 bases and the J gene lost 10 bases, with 16 bases spanning the gap. The CDR3 is 13 amino acids. The chain's CDR3 is CASSLVGFGEQFF. The CDR3 nucleotides are TGCGCCAGCAGCTTAGTAGGTTTTGGGGAGCAGTTCTTC.